These 18 T cell receptor beta chains share one sample of origin, sequenced in a study of T cells in Graves' hyperthyroidism and ophthalmopathy. RNA transcripts gave rise to amplified TCR beta CDR3 regions. With the HTBI primer set, the TCR CDR3 went through a first round of RT-PCR. In TCRdb, the multiplex PCR reads were re-called with MiXCR into one record per CDR3 protein. The sample holds hundreds of thousands of distinct CDR3 sequences, 38% seen once. Sequencing was done on a sample of blood. Receptors were obtained from a man between 18 and 35 years old with Graves' hyperthyroidism.

This clonotype was seen many times. This sequence joins TRBV2 and TRBJ2-7; tentatively, D is TRBD1 (5 bases). Germline CDR1 SNHLY, CDR2 FYNNEI. With 5 bases removed from V and 3 bases from J, the gap between germline ends came to 8 bases. The CDR3 extends over 12 amino acids. The CDR3 is CASSRGHYEQYF. The CDR3 nucleotides read TGTGCCAGCAGTAGAGGACACTACGAGCAGTACTTC.

V is TRBV29-1 and J is TRBJ2-7, with TRBD1 matching 12 bases. The CDR3 covers 15 residues. The V and J ends lost 7 bases and 3 bases, in that order; junction bases with no gene match: 10. Germline values: CDR1 SQVTM, CDR2 ANQGSEA. CDR3 in amino acids: CSAVTGTGGFYEQYF. The DNA for the CDR3 is TGCAGCGCCGTGACCGGGACAGGGGGCTTCTACGAGCAGTACTTC.

This rearrangement joins TRBV20-1 to TRBJ1-5; D is unresolved. CDR3 length equals 11 residues. Germline CDR1 DFQATT, CDR2 SNEGSKA (reference sequence). Trimming removed 6 bases from V and 14 bases from J, with 17 bases in between. The CDR3 sequence is CSAQLRQAEHF. The DNA for the CDR3 is TGCAGTGCCCAACTTCGGCAGGCGGAGCATTTT.

A remark on this clonotype: Relative to the germline gene, one junction end is altered; a read error may explain this. The chain joins TRBV5-1 to TRBJ1-1, with D unresolved. CDR1 and CDR2 from the germline V gene are SGHRS and YFSETQ. This CDR3 contains 15 residues. The CDR3 reads CASSLDEWFGTEAFF. The CDR3 nucleotides are TGTGCCAGCAGCTTAGACGAGTGGTTCGGCACTGAAGCTTTCTTT.

Comment on this clonotype: Relative to the germline gene, one junction end is altered; a read error may explain this. The rearrangement joins TRBV25-1 to TRBJ2-7; D remains unclear. Germline CDR1 and CDR2: MGHDK and SYGVNS. The CDR3 length is 14 residues. The CDR3 loop reads CASSYFYSSYEQYF. In nucleotides, the CDR3 is TGCGCCAGCAGCTACTTTTATAGCTCCTACGAGCAGTACTTC.

Details on this clonotype: This may arise from a read error, as a much more abundant clone is one base away. This chain links TRBV2 with TRBJ2-5; tentative D call: TRBD2 (6 bases). The CDR3 spans 15 residues. Germline lookup yields CDR1 SNHLY and CDR2 FYNNEI. The CDR3 sequence: CASGEGPSDEETQYF. Written as DNA, the CDR3 is TGTGCCAGCGGTGAGGGGCCTAGCGACGAAGAGACCCAGTACTTC.

In this sample, this clonotype turned up many times. The chain carries TRBV11-2 and TRBJ2-7; 10 bases map to TRBD1. The CDR3 is made up of 15 amino acids. Germline V gene data show CDR1 as SGHAT and CDR2 as FQNNGV. Germline trimming cut 5 bases from V and 5 bases from J; bases unmatched to any gene: 9. The DNA for the CDR3 is TGTGCCAGCAGCCCTTTCCGGGACAGGGGTCACGAGCAGTACTTC. Protein: CASSPFRDRGHEQYF.

The genes are TRBV20-1 and TRBJ2-1; 14 bases are shared with TRBD2. J gave up 8 bases and V 7 bases, and 10 bases lay outside the gene matches. The CDR3 runs to 15 residues. Germline assignment: CDR1 DFQATT and CDR2 SNEGSKA (reference sequence). The CDR3 loop reads CSVSSGLAGEDEQFF. The CDR3 DNA reads TGCAGTGTTTCTTCGGGACTAGCGGGGGAGGATGAGCAGTTCTTC.

This clonotype has a handful of counts. The CDR3 spells CASSSHRGGGYTF. The CDR3 nucleotides are TGTGCCAGCAGTTCCCACAGGGGGGGGGGCTACACCTTC. The chain recombines TRBV6-5 with TRBJ1-2; TRBD1 matches at 8 bases. The CDR3 runs to 13 residues. The J segment lost 8 bases and the V segment lost 4 bases, leaving 6 bases of the junction unmatched. CDR1 is MNHEY, CDR2 SVGAGI, per germline.

The rearrangement uses TRBV29-1 and TRBJ1-5, with D unresolved. CDR3 length: 12 residues. The germline gives CDR1 SQVTM, CDR2 ANQGSEA. Trimming cost V 8 bases and J 1 base, with 9 bases left between them. CDR3: CSLSGSNQPQHF. CDR3 nucleotides: TGCAGCTTATCGGGAAGCAATCAGCCCCAGCATTTT.

There are many counts of this clonotype. The chain recombines TRBV7-9 with TRBJ1-2, with TRBD1 matching 8 bases. CDR3 length: 13 amino acids. Losses at the gene ends were 1 base for V and 6 bases for J; bases not matched to a gene: 1. Germline-derived CDR1 and CDR2 are SEHNR and FQNEAQ (reference sequence). The DNA for the CDR3 is TGTGCCAGCAGCTTAGAGGACAGGGATGGCTACACCTTC. Protein sequence: CASSLEDRDGYTF.

This clonotype was observed a few times. The V call is TRBV7-2, the J call TRBJ2-7; 7 bases line up with TRBD1. The germline CDR1 and CDR2 sequences are SGHTA and FQGNSA. V shed 4 bases, J shed 3 bases, and the junction held 6 bases outside the gene matches. The CDR3 length is 14 residues. This chain's CDR3 is CASSSRQGNYEQYF. In DNA form, the CDR3 reads TGTGCCAGCAGCTCCCGACAGGGCAACTACGAGCAGTACTTC.

This clonotype was picked up a small number of times. CDR3 DNA sequence: TGTGCCAGCAGCTTCGGATTCAGCGGTTACGAGCAGTACTTC. It specifies CASSFGFSGYEQYF. The rearrangement uses TRBV7-9 and TRBJ2-7; D may be TRBD2 (5 bases). CDR3 size: 14 residues. Trimming pared 3 bases from V and 4 bases from J, leaving 13 bases between. Looked up from germline, CDR1 is SEHNR and CDR2 is FQNEAQ (reference sequence). The whole variable domain, remainder taken from reference TRBV7-9 and TRBJ2-7, is DTGVSQNPRHKITKRGQNVTFRCDPISEHNRLYWYRQTLGQGPEFLTYFQNEAQLEKSRLLSDRFSAERPKGSFSTLEIQRTEQGDSAMYLCASSFGFSGYEQYFGPGTRLTVT.

The chain links TRBV12-3 or TRBV12-4 to TRBJ2-7, with a weak D call TRBD2 (6 bases). Trimming took 3 bases from V and 1 from J, leaving 13 bases between them. The CDR3 is made up of 15 amino acids. The CDR3 bases are TGTGCCAGCAGTTTTGGGCAGGAGGGATCCTACGAGCAGTACTTC. It yields the protein CASSFGQEGSYEQYF.

For this clonotype: A much larger clone sits a single nucleotide away, making a read error possible. This CDR3 is missing its conserved last phenylalanine or tryptophan, likely due to a read error. This sequence joins TRBV20-1 and TRBJ1-1, with D uncertain. This CDR3 spans 13 amino acids. CDR1 DFQATT and CDR2 SNEGSKA come from the germline V gene (reference sequence). The V gene lost 1 base and the J gene lost 0 bases, with 6 bases spanning the gap. CDR3 sequence reads: CSARGQVNTEAFL. The CDR3 nucleotides are TGCAGTGCTAGAGGTCAGGTGAACACTGAAGCTTTCCTT.

Notes on this clonotype: Germline is not matched at one junction end, which may reflect a read error. The J gene is TRBJ1-1, the V gene TRBV10-3; the match to TRBD1 covers 7 bases. In germline, CDR1 is ENHRY, CDR2 SYGVKD. This CDR3 spans 15 amino acids. CDR3 sequence: CASSTRQGINTEAFF. The CDR3 nucleotides are TGTGCCAGCAGTACCCGACAGGGAATTAACACTGAAGCTTTCTTT.

This chain connects TRBV27 to TRBJ1-5; TRBD1 aligns across 10 bases. This CDR3 has 15 residues. V lost 7 bases, J lost 6 bases, and 9 bases stayed unmatched. Germline loops: CDR1 MNHEY, CDR2 SMNVEV (reference sequence). The CDR3 DNA reads as TGTGCCAGCACGGAGGACAGGGGGTTGGGTCAGCCCCAGCATTTT. This codes for CASTEDRGLGQPQHF.

As to this clonotype: A read error may explain this, as a much larger clone is one base away. The chain is built from TRBV7-3 and TRBJ2-7; 9 nucleotides align to TRBD1. Germline V CDR1 and CDR2: SGHTA, FQGTGA. The CDR3 runs to 14 residues. CDR3 sequence: CASSGTGRTYEQCF. For the CDR3, the DNA is TGTGCCAGCAGCGGGACAGGGCGTACCTACGAGCAGTGCTTC.